The clone carrying this T cell receptor beta chain was seen once. These data belong to a study of blood T cell repertoires in COVID-19. At the level of the study: Samples taken during acute and convalescent COVID-19 were collected in the United States, Italy and Spain. The analysed material was cDNA or gDNA that came from T cells, B-cell-depleted T cells, or PBMCs.

Germline CDR1 reads SGHRS; CDR2 reads YFSETQ. CDR3 size: 16 residues. Trimming removed 3 bases from V and 4 bases from J; junction bases left unmatched: 7. As handled by the study authors: Amplification with reference gene primers provided the estimates of nucleated cell counts. Some clones are missing from TCRdb's copy, which holds only in-frame ones; the method was immunoSEQ multiplex PCR. V and J calls and clone size follow that table, whereas D and trimming were derived from the DNA. The sample records 75,000 to 95,000 clones, around 88% being singletons. V is TRBV5-1 and J is TRBJ2-6; 7 bases are shared with TRBD1. Sequencing was performed on peripheral blood. This clonotype originated in an older woman with COVID-19, enrolled during active disease. The CDR3 region has the DNA TGCGCCAGCAGCTCCACAGGGGCTGCAGGGGCCAACGTCCTGACTTTC. As protein: CASSSTGAAGANVLTF.